This note documents a single T cell receptor beta chain sequence. This clone's antigen is unknown. No base qualities exist here, and no much larger clone lies one base off it. This record comes from a study of shared clonotypes between healthy human individuals (dated by TCRdb to the early 2020s). With respect to the entire study: A couple of women and a few men aged 18 to 49 years were included in the cohort. For each donor, CD4 naive and CD4 memory were each given three plates, CD8 naive was given two plates, and CD8 memory was given one plate. The study deeply sequenced blood TCR repertoires of five healthy adults to estimate repertoire size and the extent of clonotype sharing between individuals. To increase sequencing depth and limit assay-specific biases, different laboratories used diverse techniques to prepare libraries and sequence TCR repertoires. Per donor, leukapheresis produced somewhere between about 0.9 and 9.5 billion PBMCs. Overall results and qualifications from the work: Compared with non-shared clonotypes, clonotypes shared by all four sorted-subset donors had higher generation probabilities. Incomplete sequencing was indicated by rarefaction of sorted-subset datasets, despite the large sequencing depth. Sampling was restricted to blood, and TCR repertoires in tissue are likely to differ from TCR repertoires in blood. Because the study included only a small number of donors, the genetic and exposure-history diversity represented was limited. Pairwise subsampling led to the expectation that sequencing depth would affect the degree of clonotype sharing among donors. When four donors were compared, the shared fraction of clonotypes was about 5.2% for naive CD4, 3% to 4% for naive CD8, 2.3% for memory CD4, and 0.4% for memory CD8. Naive subsets generally had larger estimated clonotype richness than memory subsets did.

Trimming accounts for 4 bases at V and 3 bases at J, while the number of junction bases matched to no gene is 11. Including cysteine and phenylalanine, the CDR3 has 16 amino acids. Kept here is only the CDR3 DNA, which spans 48 bases and is read in frame from base 1. CDR1 and CDR2, per the germline V gene (reference sequence), are LNHDA and SQIVND. The donors were healthy, HIV-negative adults with no recently reported acute infections or vaccinations. Every donor was a Caucasian adult residing in Nashville, Tennessee, USA. CD4+ T cells were enriched by magnetic negative selection, after which naive cells were positively selected on CD45RA and the negative fraction was taken as the memory subset. Blood was collected by leukapheresis, and PBMCs were isolated by Ficoll-Histopaque density gradient centrifugation and then cryopreserved in liquid nitrogen vapor phase. Purity and quantity of every magnetically sorted T cell population were checked by analytical flow cytometry. Genomic DNA was isolated from every sorted fraction and measured by UV absorbance on a Nanodrop 2000c.

TCR CDR3 regions were amplified from genomic DNA by multiplex PCR using the deep immunoSEQ assay. Extracted genomic DNA from each cell subset was spread evenly across all wells of several immunoSEQ 96-well plates, with each plate serving as a replicate. Each replicate PCR for sorted subsets received roughly 200 ng genomic DNA, equal to about 30,000 T cell genomes. Purified libraries were measured with a Qubit 3.0 fluorometer, size-checked on a Bioanalyzer 2100, and measured again with the KAPA Library Quantification kit. Every immunoSEQ 96-well plate was sequenced on a dedicated single-read 150-cycle Illumina NextSeq 550 flow cell. As for the authors' bioinformatics: Because only junctional sequences without quality scores were contained in the immunoSEQ output, filtering matching that applied to full-length reads could not be performed. Sequences were annotated with PyIR, a Python wrapper for IgBLAST v1.9, using IMGT germline references to assign V/J genes and CDR3. Reads were removed for weak V/J assignments (E-value above 1e-6), missing CDR3, stop codons, out-of-frame junctions, or ambiguous translated residues. V3J clonotypes were defined as sequences sharing the same inferred V gene, J gene, and CDR3 amino acid sequence. The percentage overlap between two repertoires was calculated by dividing the number of shared unique clonotypes by the size of the smaller repertoire. Three approaches were used to assess repertoire richness: RTK rarefaction, the Chao1 estimator, and Recon v2.1 estimates of unobserved clonotypes. OLGA was used to compute generation probabilities for all TCRbeta clonotypes that the gDNA method yielded from a handful of donors. The source is immuneACCESS, and TCRdb retained only in-frame sequences with V and J called. Part of the clones is not carried over; for the studies checked, unresolved V genes explain less than half of this, and the remainder is unexplained. V and J calls and clone size are those listed in that table; D and trimming were worked out from the DNA. This sample is represented by 2 million to 2.5 million clones; 90% to 97% of them were singletons. The ten top clones hold 0.1% to 0.15% of the sample.

The chain is encoded by TRBV19 joined to TRBJ2-7, and 8 bases in between align with TRBD1. The TCR originated in a man aged 18 to 35 in good health. The sequenced sample consisted of naive CD4+ T cells sorted from blood. The sample's cell subset or site label is to be understood as: CD45RA+ positively selected. For the CDR3, the sequence is CASSTTDRAALYEQYF. The DNA reads TGTGCCAGTAGTACGACGGACAGGGCTGCCCTCTACGAGCAGTACTTC.